The T cell receptor beta chain under discussion was sequenced for a study of cytomegalovirus exposure and HLA in healthy donors. As regards this clone: The target antigen is unknown.

Use of 60 Vbeta and 13 Jbeta primers characterized the PCR. TCRdb keeps only in-frame clones here, not all; method: immunoSEQ multiplex PCR. The sample consists of around 100,000 clones, over 60% of them appearing once. V was clipped by 10 bases and J by 0 bases, with 13 bases between them. This CDR3 comprises 14 residues. CDR1 is MNHNY, CDR2 SVGAGI, per germline (reference sequence). Donors were nominally healthy when sampled, though unrecorded immune exposures were likely. The study, taken as a whole, reports: Among TCR sequences, most were rare, though some public TCRs appeared in many donors. Cytomegalovirus-associated status was assigned to about 180 TCR beta chains. V- and J-gene trimming of TCR beta was linked (in a later analysis) to a missense DCLRE1C variant.

Material: PBMCs. This rearrangement joins TRBV6-6 to TRBJ2-1; D is uncertain. This receptor was obtained from a female donor in good health and CMV-seropositive. The CDR3 coding sequence is TGTGCCATAAGAACGGAGAGCTCCTACAATGAGCAGTTCTTC. Amino acids: CAIRTESSYNEQFF.